The rows below give T cell receptor beta chains drawn from one sample of a study of Graves' ophthalmopathy and Graves' hyperthyroidism. TCRdb re-called the multiplex PCR reads through MiXCR, storing one row per CDR3 protein. The sample has about 1.1 million distinct CDR3 sequences, approximately 35% seen once; the top ten hold 11%. Sequenced sample: peripheral blood or thyroid tissue (not recorded which). The receptor source for this set is an adult man with Graves' hyperthyroidism. CDR3s include the opening cysteine and the closing phenylalanine or tryptophan. The order of the fields is clone size, J gene, V gene, D gene, CDR3 protein, CDR3 DNA. The D gene is left open where the match is weak. Not every row has a clone size; where given, it reads once, few, many or a size class.

>NA|TRBJ2-7|TRBV10-3|NA
CATQRDLQSEQYF
TGTGCCACTCAGAGGGACCTGCAGTCCGAGCAGTACTTC
>NA|TRBJ1-5|TRBV6-1|NA
CASRGTIYSNQPQHF
TGTGCCAGCAGGGGGACAATTTATAGCAATCAGCCCCAGCATTTT
>NA|TRBJ2-7|TRBV18|NA
CASSLGARGEQYF
TGTGCCAGCTCCCTAGGGGCCCGAGGGGAGCAGTACTTC
>few|TRBJ2-5|TRBV5-1|NA
CASSLANGGRETQYF
TGCGCCAGCAGCTTGGCCAACGGGGGCCGAGAGACCCAGTACTTC
>NA|TRBJ2-7|TRBV10-3|NA
CAISVQGSPLSYEQYF
TGTGCCATCAGTGTTCAGGGGTCCCCCTTATCCTACGAGCAGTACTTC
>few|TRBJ2-5|TRBV20-1|TRBD1
CSARTGQGLGETQYF
TGCAGTGCTAGAACAGGACAGGGTCTGGGTGAGACCCAGTACTTC
>many|TRBJ1-1|TRBV4-1|TRBD1
CASSPMGGGSNTEAFF
TGCGCCAGCAGCCCGATGGGAGGGGGCTCGAACACTGAAGCTTTCTTT
>NA|TRBJ1-2|TRBV19|NA
CASTTGRDHGYTF
TGTGCCAGCACGACAGGCCGGGATCATGGCTACACCTTC
>NA|TRBJ2-7|TRBV19|NA
CASSILASYEQYF
TGTGCCAGTAGTATACTGGCCAGCTACGAGCAGTACTTC
>many|TRBJ2-2|TRBV15|NA
CATSRDTGITGELFF
TGTGCCACCAGCAGAGATACAGGGATCACCGGGGAGCTGTTTTTT
>NA|TRBJ1-5|TRBV7-4|TRBD1
CASSTGGQVLDQPQHF
TGTGCCAGCAGCACCGGAGGACAGGTCCTCGATCAGCCCCAGCATTTT
>many|TRBJ2-2|TRBV10-3|TRBD2
CAISGGSSGGTGELFF
TGTGCCATCAGTGGAGGAAGTAGCGGGGGGACCGGGGAGCTGTTTTTT
>many|TRBJ1-4|TRBV6-2/TRBV6-3|NA
CASSYGQNEKLFF
TGTGCCAGCAGTTACGGTCAGAATGAAAAACTGTTTTTT
>NA|TRBJ2-5|TRBV25-1|TRBD2
CARDLGEGGETQYF
TGTGCTAGAGATTTGGGGGAGGGTGGGGAGACCCAGTACTTC
>many|TRBJ1-5|TRBV10-3|NA
CAISESGSNQPQHF
TGTGCCATCAGTGAGTCGGGCAGCAATCAGCCCCAGCATTTT
>NA|TRBJ2-7|TRBV11-2|TRBD1
CASSLDRSPGTGVEQYF
TGTGCCAGCAGCTTAGATCGGAGTCCCGGGACAGGGGTCGAGCAGTACTTC
>NA|TRBJ1-1|TRBV29-1|NA
CSVEEGSSGTEAFF
TGCAGCGTTGAAGAGGGGAGTTCGGGTACTGAAGCTTTCTTT
>many|TRBJ2-7|TRBV15|TRBD1
CATSLGTGSYEQYF
TGTGCCACCAGCCTAGGGACAGGGAGCTACGAGCAGTACTTC
>NA|TRBJ2-2|TRBV9|NA
CASSEFPTGELFF
TGTGCCAGCAGCGAGTTCCCCACCGGGGAGCTGTTTTTT
>NA|TRBJ2-5|TRBV7-9|NA
CANSPGNQETQYF
TGTGCCAACAGCCCGGGCAACCAAGAGACCCAGTACTTC
>many|TRBJ1-2|TRBV5-1|TRBD1
CASGVQGNYGYTF
TGCGCCAGCGGCGTACAGGGGAACTATGGCTACACCTTC
>NA|TRBJ1-6|TRBV28|NA
CASSLRSAGDSPLHF
TGTGCCAGCAGTTTACGTTCTGCGGGTGATTCACCCCTCCACTTT
>NA|TRBJ2-7|TRBV29-1|TRBD1
CSARDRGNEQYF
TGCAGTGCTAGGGACAGGGGCAACGAGCAGTACTTC
>NA|TRBJ1-4|TRBV7-2|NA
CASSLKGEPNEKLFF
TGTGCCAGCAGCTTGAAAGGGGAGCCTAATGAAAAACTGTTTTTT
>many|TRBJ1-5|TRBV29-1|TRBD1
CSVSDRGSNQPQHF
TGCAGCGTTTCGGACAGGGGTAGCAATCAGCCCCAGCATTTT
>NA|TRBJ2-5|TRBV7-2|NA
CASSLVVEGTQYF
TGTGCCAGCAGCTTAGTCGTAGAAGGGACCCAGTACTTC
>NA|TRBJ1-5|TRBV2|TRBD1
CASSVGQASQPQHF
TGTGCCAGCAGTGTTGGACAGGCCAGTCAGCCCCAGCATTTT
>NA|TRBJ1-5|TRBV29-1|TRBD1
CSTDRGYIDQPQHF
TGCAGCACCGACAGGGGGTACATTGATCAGCCCCAGCATTTT
>many|TRBJ1-6|TRBV12-3/TRBV12-4|NA
CASSTENVALHF
TGTGCCAGCAGTACCGAAAATGTGGCCCTCCACTTT
>few|TRBJ2-2|TRBV7-2|TRBD2
CASSLFLAGGANTGELFF
TGTGCCAGCAGCTTATTTCTAGCGGGAGGGGCGAACACCGGGGAGCTGTTTTTT
>many|TRBJ2-2|TRBV29-1|TRBD1
CSGEDRAGGELFF
TGCAGCGGCGAGGACAGGGCGGGCGGGGAGCTGTTTTTT
>few|TRBJ2-5|TRBV2|NA
CASSVIADRETQYF
TGTGCCAGCAGCGTAATAGCGGACCGAGAGACCCAGTACTTC
>many|TRBJ2-5|TRBV11-2|NA
CASSRLGRQETQYF
TGTGCCAGCAGCCGTCTGGGCAGACAAGAGACCCAGTACTTC
>many|TRBJ1-1|TRBV7-9|TRBD1
CASSSDRRYEAFF
TGTGCCAGCAGCTCGGACAGGAGATATGAAGCTTTCTTT
>NA|TRBJ1-4|TRBV9|TRBD1
CASSAETGGNEKLFF
TGTGCCAGCAGCGCAGAGACAGGGGGGAATGAAAAACTGTTTTTT
>many|TRBJ1-4|TRBV20-1|NA
CSARQGVVEKLFF
TGCAGTGCTAGACAGGGAGTAGTAGAAAAACTGTTTTTT
>many|TRBJ1-2|TRBV25-1|TRBD1
CASSDGQGGYTF
TGTGCCAGCAGTGACGGACAGGGCGGCTACACCTTC